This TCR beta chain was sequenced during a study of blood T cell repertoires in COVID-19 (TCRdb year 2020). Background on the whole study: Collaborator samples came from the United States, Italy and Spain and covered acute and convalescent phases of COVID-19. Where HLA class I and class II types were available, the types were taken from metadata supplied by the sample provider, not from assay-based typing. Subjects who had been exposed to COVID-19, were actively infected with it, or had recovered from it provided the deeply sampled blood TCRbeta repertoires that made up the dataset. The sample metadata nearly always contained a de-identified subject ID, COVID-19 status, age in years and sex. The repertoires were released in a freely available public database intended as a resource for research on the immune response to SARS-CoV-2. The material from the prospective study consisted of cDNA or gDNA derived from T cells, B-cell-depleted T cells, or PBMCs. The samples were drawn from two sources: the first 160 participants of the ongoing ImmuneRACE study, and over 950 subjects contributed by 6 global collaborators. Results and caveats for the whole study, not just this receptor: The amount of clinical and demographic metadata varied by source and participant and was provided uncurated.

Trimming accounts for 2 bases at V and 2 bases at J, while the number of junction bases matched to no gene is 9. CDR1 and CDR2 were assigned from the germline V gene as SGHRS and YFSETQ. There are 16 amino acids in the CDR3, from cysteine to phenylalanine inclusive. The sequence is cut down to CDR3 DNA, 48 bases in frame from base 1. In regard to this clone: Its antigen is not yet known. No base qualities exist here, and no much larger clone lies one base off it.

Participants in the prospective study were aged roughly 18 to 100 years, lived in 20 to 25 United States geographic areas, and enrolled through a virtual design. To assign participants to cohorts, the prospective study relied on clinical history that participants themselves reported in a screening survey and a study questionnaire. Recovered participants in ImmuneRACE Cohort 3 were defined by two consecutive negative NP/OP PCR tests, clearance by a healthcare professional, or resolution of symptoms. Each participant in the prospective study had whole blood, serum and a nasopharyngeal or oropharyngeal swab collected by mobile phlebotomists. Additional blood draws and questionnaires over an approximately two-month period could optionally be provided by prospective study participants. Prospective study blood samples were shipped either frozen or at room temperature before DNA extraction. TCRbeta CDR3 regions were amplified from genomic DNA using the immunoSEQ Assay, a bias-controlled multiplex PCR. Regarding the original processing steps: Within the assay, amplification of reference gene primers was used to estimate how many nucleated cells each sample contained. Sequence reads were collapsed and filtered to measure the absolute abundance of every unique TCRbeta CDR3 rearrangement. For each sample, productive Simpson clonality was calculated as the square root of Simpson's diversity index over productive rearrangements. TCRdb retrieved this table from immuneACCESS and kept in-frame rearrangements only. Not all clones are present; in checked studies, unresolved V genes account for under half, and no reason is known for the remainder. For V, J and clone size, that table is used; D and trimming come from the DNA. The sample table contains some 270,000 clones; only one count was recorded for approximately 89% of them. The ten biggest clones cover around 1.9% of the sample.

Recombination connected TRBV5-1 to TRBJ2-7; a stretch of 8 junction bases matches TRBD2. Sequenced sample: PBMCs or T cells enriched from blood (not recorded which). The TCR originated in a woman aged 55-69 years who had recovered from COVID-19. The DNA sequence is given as TGCGCCAGCAGCTTAATGGAGACTAGCGCCGCCTACGAGCAGTACTTC. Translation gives CASSLMETSAAYEQYF.